These 8 T cell receptor beta chains share one sample of origin, sequenced in a study of cytomegalovirus exposure and HLA in healthy donors. Primers for the PCR totalled 60 Vbeta and 13 Jbeta. The repertoire was sequenced with immunoSEQ multiplex PCR; TCRdb's copy has only in-frame clones and lacks some. The table records 140,000 or so clones, over 60% of them present only once. Sequenced sample: PBMCs. Receptors originate from a man aged 40-50 years in good health and CMV-seronegative.

The rearrangement joins TRBV30 to TRBJ1-2; D might be TRBD1 (5 bases). CDR3 length: 13 amino acids. Germline CDR1 GTSNPN, CDR2 SVGIG (reference sequence). Trimming shortened V by 3 bases and J by 7 bases, and 15 bases separated the two germline ends. The DNA of the CDR3 is TGTGCCTGGAGGGCGGGACCCCGGCTTGGCTACACCTTC. Translating it yields CAWRAGPRLGYTF.

The chain links TRBV7-2 to TRBJ2-7, with D hard to call. Trimming stripped 1 base from V and 2 bases from J, with 6 bases between. The CDR3 contains 13 residues. From germline, CDR1 is SGHTA and CDR2 FQGNSA. The CDR3 spells CASSLGRAYEQYF. DNA for the CDR3: TGTGCCAGCAGCTTAGGGAGAGCCTACGAGCAGTACTTC.

This clone was detected only a few times. V and J are TRBV29-1 and TRBJ1-1; D ambiguous. From germline, CDR1 is SQVTM and CDR2 ANQGSEA. This CDR3 is built from 14 residues. Trimming pared 5 bases from V and 3 bases from J, leaving 16 bases between. The CDR3 DNA reads TGCAGCGTTCGGGCGAGGGTGGTCGACACTGAAGCTTTCTTT. The encoded protein is CSVRARVVDTEAFF.

The rearrangement links TRBV18 to TRBJ2-7; tentative D call: TRBD1 (5 bases). Trimming took 5 bases from V and 4 from J, leaving 9 bases between them. The CDR3 loop spans 12 amino acids. CDR1 KGHSH and CDR2 LQKENI come from the germline V gene. The CDR3 region has the DNA TGTGCCAGCTCAGCGACAGATTACGAGCAGTACTTC. It translates to CASSATDYEQYF. Together with reference TRBV18 and TRBJ2-7, the CDR3 gives the full variable domain: NAGVMQNPRHLVRRRGQEARLRCSPMKGHSHVYWYRQLPEEGLKFMVYLQKENIIDESGMPKERFSAEFPKEGPSILRIQQVVRGDSAAYFCASSATDYEQYFGPGTRLTVT.

The rearrangement joins TRBV19 to TRBJ2-1; D unclear. This CDR3 region has 15 residues. Germline CDR1 LNHDA, CDR2 SQIVND (reference sequence). Deletions cut 6 bases from V and 3 bases from J, with 15 bases between. CDR3: CASSSTPNIYNEQFF. The CDR3 DNA is TGTGCCAGTAGCTCCACACCCAATATCTACAATGAGCAGTTCTTC.

This clone was detected a few times. The chain carries TRBV19 and TRBJ2-7, with TRBD2 identical over 7 bases. After removal of 8 bases from V and 3 bases from J, the junction contained 10 bases not matched to a gene. The CDR3 has 14 amino acids. CDR1 is LNHDA, CDR2 SQIVND, per germline (reference sequence). This chain's CDR3 is CASAPLGGNYEQYF. The DNA for the CDR3 is TGTGCCAGTGCCCCCCTGGGGGGGAACTACGAGCAGTACTTC. Using reference TRBV19 and TRBJ2-7 for the parts outside the CDR3, the full variable domain is DGGITQSPKYLFRKEGQNVTLSCEQNLNHDAMYWYRQDPGQGLRLIYYSQIVNDFQKGDIAEGYSVSREKKESFPLTVTSAQKNPTAFYLCASAPLGGNYEQYFGPGTRLTVT.

This rearrangement joins TRBV19 to TRBJ2-1, with TRBD2 matching over 7 bases. The CDR3 runs 13 residues. Per germline, CDR1 LNHDA and CDR2 SQIVND (reference sequence). With 6 bases clipped from V and 7 bases from J, the junction kept 6 bases outside the gene matches. In DNA form, the CDR3 reads TGTGCCAGTAGACTAATGGGGGGGAATGAGCAGTTCTTC. Residues: CASRLMGGNEQFF.

The chain combines TRBV20-1 with TRBJ2-5; D gene uncertain. Germline V gene lookup returns CDR1 DFQATT and CDR2 SNEGSKA (reference sequence). V gave up 3 bases and J gave up 5 bases, with 7 bases separating them. The CDR3 is made up of 11 amino acids. The CDR3 DNA follows: TGCAGTGCTAGCTCCCGGGAGACCCAGTACTTC. The encoded protein is CSASSRETQYF.